These T cell receptor beta chains were read from a single sample in a study of high-grade serous ovarian cancer treatment subgroups. Assay used: immunoSEQ multiplex PCR; TCRdb lists only in-frame clones, some missing. The table records about 39,000 clones, around three quarters of them present only once. The sequencing input was tumor tissue. These receptors were obtained from a human donor with high-grade serous ovarian cancer. CDR3s include the opening cysteine and the closing phenylalanine or tryptophan. D genes are given only for firm matches. The size of a clone is reported for some rows only, either as once, few or many, or as a class for expanded clones.

clone_size,j_call,d_call,v_call,cdr3_nt,cdr3_aa
few,TRBJ2-7,NA,TRBV27,TGTGCCAGCAGTCCAACTCGGGGTTCCTACGAGCAGTACTTC,CASSPTRGSYEQYF
few,TRBJ1-3,NA,TRBV28,TGTGCCAGCAGTTTAGCAGGGGCTGGAAACACCATATATTTT,CASSLAGAGNTIYF
few,TRBJ1-1,TRBD1,TRBV19,TGTGCAGCCGGGACAGGGTACACTGAAGCTTTCTTT,CAAGTGYTEAFF
few,TRBJ1-1,TRBD1,TRBV11-2,TGTGCCAGCAGCTTATACAGGGGGGCAGGGACTGAAGCTTTCTTT,CASSLYRGAGTEAFF
NA,TRBJ2-7,NA,TRBV5-6,TGTGCCAGCAGCTTCGGGACGCACGAGCAGTACTTC,CASSFGTHEQYF
once,TRBJ2-1,NA,TRBV25-1,TGTGCCAGCAGTGGGGATTACAATGAGCAGTTCTTC,CASSGDYNEQFF
NA,TRBJ1-1,NA,TRBV28,TGTGCCAGCAGTCGGGACTCCGAAGCTTTCTTT,CASSRDSEAFF
few,TRBJ2-1,NA,TRBV29-1,TGCAGCGTTGGGGGCGGGATGGCGGATGAGCAGTTCTTC,CSVGGGMADEQFF
NA,TRBJ1-5,NA,TRBV2,TGTGCCAGTCGAGGAGAAAATCAGCCCCAGCATTTT,CASRGENQPQHF
once,TRBJ1-5,NA,TRBV28,TGTGCCAGCACCTTGGACAGCTCCAATCAGCCCCAGCATTTT,CASTLDSSNQPQHF
NA,TRBJ1-1,NA,TRBV7-2,TGTGCCAGCAGCTCGCCTCAGGGCTTCGCTGAAGCTTTCTTT,CASSSPQGFAEAFF
NA,TRBJ2-7,NA,TRBV28,TGTGCCAGCAGTTTACAGGTTTCCTACGAGCAGTACTTC,CASSLQVSYEQYF
NA,TRBJ2-2,NA,TRBV29-1,TGCAGCGTTGTCGGGAGAGAGAACACCGGGGAGCTGTTTTTT,CSVVGRENTGELFF
NA,TRBJ1-4,NA,TRBV6-5,TGTGCCAGCAGTTTGGGACACGGGGCTAGAAGACTGTTTTTT,CASSLGHGARRLFF
NA,TRBJ2-5,NA,TRBV6-6,TGTGCCAGCAGTTACCGGGATCCAGACGGGTGGGAGACCCAGTACTTC,CASSYRDPDGWETQYF
NA,TRBJ1-5,NA,TRBV14,TGTGCCAGCAGCCAAGAGTTCCGGGGCAGCAATCAGCCCCAGCATTTT,CASSQEFRGSNQPQHF
NA,TRBJ2-3,NA,TRBV7-3,TGTGCCAGCAGCTTGACGGGGCAGAGCACAGATACGCAGTATTTT,CASSLTGQSTDTQYF
NA,TRBJ1-2,NA,TRBV11-2,TGTGTCCTAGATGGCTACACCTTC,CVLDGYTF
few,TRBJ1-5,NA,TRBV19,TGTGCCAGTAGTATACGTACGGGCAATCAGCCCCAGCATTTT,CASSIRTGNQPQHF
NA,TRBJ2-7,TRBD1,TRBV7-8,TGTGCCAGCAGCTTAGGGACAGGTGGACCGGACGAGCAGTACTTC,CASSLGTGGPDEQYF
NA,TRBJ2-1,NA,TRBV5-8,TGTGCCAGCAGTCTCGGGGTTGGAGGCCGAACCTACAATGAGCAGTTCTTC,CASSLGVGGRTYNEQFF
NA,TRBJ2-1,NA,TRBV20-1,TGCAGTGCCCCCCCCCGGGATGAGCAGTTCTTC,CSAPPRDEQFF
NA,TRBJ1-1,NA,TRBV14,TGTGCCAGCAGCCCAACCCGGTATACTGAAGCTTTCTTT,CASSPTRYTEAFF
NA,TRBJ2-2,NA,TRBV6-5,TGTGCCAGCAGTACCAACTCGAACACCGGGGAGCTGTTTTTT,CASSTNSNTGELFF
NA,TRBJ1-5,TRBD1,TRBV7-2,TGTGCCAGCAGCTGGACAGGGGACAATCAGCCCCAGCATTTT,CASSWTGDNQPQHF
NA,TRBJ2-5,NA,TRBV4-1,TGCGCCAGCAGCCCAGGACGGCTCGAAGGAGAGACCCAGTACTTC,CASSPGRLEGETQYF
few,TRBJ2-7,NA,TRBV6-5,TGTGCCAGCAGTTCCCTACAGGGCTCACCCTACGAGCAGTACTTC,CASSSLQGSPYEQYF
NA,TRBJ2-2,NA,TRBV4-1,TGCGCCAGCAGCCATTCTCTAAGACGAGGGACGGTATACACCGGGGAGCTGTTTTTT,CASSHSLRRGTVYTGELFF
NA,TRBJ2-3,TRBD2,TRBV4-1,TGCGCCAGCAGCCAAGGCCTAGCGGGGTCCACAGATACGCAGTATTTT,CASSQGLAGSTDTQYF